This T cell receptor beta chain stems from a study of cytomegalovirus exposure and HLA in healthy donors. Study results and limitations: Previously analyzed data showed that most TCR beta V segments were productive at a frequency of about 90% or about 30%.

With 60 Vbeta and 13 Jbeta primers, the PCR was carried out. Profiled with immunoSEQ multiplex PCR; TCRdb holds only in-frame clones, not every one. The sample lists about 76,000 clones, 75% to 85% occurring once. Details on this clone: Its antigen is not identified.

The germline gives CDR1 KGHSH, CDR2 LQKENI. The CDR3 consists of 13 residues. V lost 5 bases and J 2 bases, leaving 10 bases between the germline ends. The source is a woman in her thirties in good health and CMV-seronegative. V is TRBV18 and J is TRBJ2-7; D is uncertain. Sequencing was carried out using PBMCs. The CDR3 region has the DNA TGTGCCAGCTCAGCCCGGGTCGCCTACGAGCAGTACTTC. Translating it yields CASSARVAYEQYF.